Listed below are T cell receptor beta chains from one sample, sequenced in a study of blood T cells in healthy people across ages. TCRdb processed the 5' RACE reads anew with MiXCR; each CDR3 protein has one entry. Among hundreds of thousands of distinct CDR3 sequences listed, over 45% were seen once. The sequencing sample was made of blood. All receptors come from a man aged 25 to 40 in good health. CDR3s include the opening cysteine and the closing phenylalanine or tryptophan. A D gene is named only where the DNA matches it firmly. Clone size is shown for a subset of rows, as once, few, many or a class of expanded clone.

len	j_gene	abundance	d_gene	v_gene	CDR3aa	CDR3nt
16	TRBJ2-3	NA	NA	TRBV5-1	CASSFAGQPHSDTQYF	TGCGCCAGCAGCTTTGCGGGACAGCCCCATTCAGATACGCAGTATTTT
16	TRBJ1-6	NA	NA	TRBV7-2	CASSQDGTSYNSPLHF	TGTGCCAGCAGCCAGGACGGAACCTCCTATAATTCACCCCTCCACTTT
13	TRBJ2-1	NA	NA	TRBV6-6	CASTEGEINEQFF	TGTGCCAGCACGGAGGGGGAAATCAATGAGCAGTTCTTC
11	TRBJ2-5	NA	NA	TRBV2	CASKQEETQYF	TGTGCCAGCAAGCAGGAGGAGACCCAGTACTTC
16	TRBJ2-5	few	TRBD1	TRBV11-2	CASSLGRDRGTETQYF	TGTGCCAGCAGCTTAGGCCGGGACAGGGGGACGGAGACCCAGTACTTC
13	TRBJ2-3	many	NA	TRBV20-1	CSVDFGSTDTQYF	TGCAGTGTCGACTTCGGTAGCACAGATACGCAGTATTTT
12	TRBJ1-1	NA	NA	TRBV7-2	CASSPASLEAFF	TGTGCCAGCAGCCCTGCCTCACTTGAAGCTTTCTTT
14	TRBJ2-3	NA	TRBD1	TRBV12-3/TRBV12-4	CASSPQGMTDTQYF	TGTGCCAGCAGCCCACAGGGGATGACAGATACGCAGTATTTT
15	TRBJ1-5	NA	TRBD1	TRBV27	CASSPGGYGNQPQHF	TGTGCCAGCAGTCCAGGGGGCTACGGCAATCAGCCCCAGCATTTT
14	TRBJ2-7	NA	NA	TRBV3-1	CASSQDFGTYEQYF	TGTGCCAGCAGCCAAGATTTCGGAACCTACGAGCAGTACTTC
15	TRBJ2-1	NA	NA	TRBV6-5	CASSSYRDRDNEQFF	TGTGCCAGCAGCTCCTATCGTGACAGAGACAATGAGCAGTTCTTC
14	TRBJ2-7	few	NA	TRBV6-2/TRBV6-3	CASSRAVISYEQYF	TGTGCCAGCTCCAGGGCGGTTATCTCCTACGAGCAGTACTTC
15	TRBJ2-1	NA	TRBD1	TRBV5-1	CASKWGQRSRYEQFF	TGCGCCAGCAAATGGGGACAGCGAAGTCGCTATGAGCAGTTCTTC
16	TRBJ2-7	NA	TRBD1	TRBV5-1	CASSQRTGQGRGEQYF	TGCGCCAGCAGCCAAAGGACGGGACAGGGTCGTGGCGAGCAGTACTTC
12	TRBJ1-1	once	NA	TRBV20-1	CSASHPTGEAFF	TGCAGTGCTAGTCATCCCACCGGTGAAGCTTTCTTT
13	TRBJ2-7	NA	NA	TRBV7-2	CASSLDSWVEQYF	TGTGCCAGCAGCTTGGACAGCTGGGTCGAGCAGTACTTC
13	TRBJ1-2	once	NA	TRBV3-1	CASSPPGKYGYTF	TGTGCCAGCAGCCCTCCCGGGAAATATGGCTACACCTTC
18	TRBJ2-1	few	TRBD2	TRBV7-8	CASSFVFEAGDAYNEQFF	TGTGCCAGCAGCTTTGTGTTCGAAGCGGGAGATGCCTACAATGAGCAGTTCTTC
15	TRBJ2-7	few	TRBD2	TRBV20-1	CSARLAGGTGTAQYF	TGCAGTGCGAGACTAGCGGGGGGGACAGGGACTGCGCAGTACTTC